This T cell receptor beta chain emerged from a study of cytomegalovirus exposure and HLA in healthy donors. Study findings and constraints: According to the study, 150 to 200 TCR beta chains were cytomegalovirus-associated. As a later analysis showed, a missense DCLRE1C variant was linked to trimming of TCR beta V- and J-genes. Most TCR sequences were seen very rarely across donors, but some public TCRs occurred in many. A few chains tied to CMV proved CMV antigen-specific in vitro.

PCR employed 60 Vbeta and 13 Jbeta primers. Assay used: immunoSEQ multiplex PCR; TCRdb lists only in-frame clones, some missing. Among 170,000 or so clones listed, 70% to 85% were seen once. This clone was found a few times. Its antigen is still unknown. Germline V gene sequence: CDR1 SGHNT, CDR2 YYREEE (reference sequence). The V segment lost 4 bases and the J segment 2 bases; nucleotides outside the gene matches: 4. This CDR3 is 15 amino acids long. This clonotype was sampled from a woman aged 60 to 75 in good health and CMV-seropositive. This chain joins TRBV5-4 and TRBJ2-5, with 11 positions matching TRBD2. Sequenced input: PBMCs. The CDR3 region has the DNA TGTGCCAGCAGCCGTAGACTAGCGGGACAAGAGACCCAGTACTTC. Translating gives CASSRRLAGQETQYF.